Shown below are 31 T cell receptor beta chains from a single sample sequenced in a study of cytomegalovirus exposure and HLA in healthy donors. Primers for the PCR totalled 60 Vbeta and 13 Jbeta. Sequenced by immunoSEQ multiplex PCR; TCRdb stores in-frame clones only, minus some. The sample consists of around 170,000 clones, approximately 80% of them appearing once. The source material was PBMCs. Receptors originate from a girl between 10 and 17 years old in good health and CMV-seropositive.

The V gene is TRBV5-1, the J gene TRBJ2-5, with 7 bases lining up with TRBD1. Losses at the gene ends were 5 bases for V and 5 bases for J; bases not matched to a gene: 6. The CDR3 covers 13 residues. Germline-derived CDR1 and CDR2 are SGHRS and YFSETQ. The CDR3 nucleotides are TGCGCCAGCAGACCAGGGGGAATGGAGACCCAGTACTTC. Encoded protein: CASRPGGMETQYF.

The CDR3 DNA sequence: TGTGCCAGCTCGAGGCGACGGGAAGAGACCCAGTACTTC. The encoded protein is CASSRRREETQYF. The rearrangement uses TRBV6-5 and TRBJ2-5; no clear D. The length of the CDR3 is 13 residues. CDR1 is MNHEY, CDR2 SVGAGI, per germline. Trimming removed 8 bases from V and 3 bases from J, with 13 bases in between.

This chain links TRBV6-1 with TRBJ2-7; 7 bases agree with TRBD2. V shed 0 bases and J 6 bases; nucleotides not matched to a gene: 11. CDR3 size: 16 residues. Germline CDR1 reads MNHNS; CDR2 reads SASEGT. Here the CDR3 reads CASSEARGGRPFEQYF. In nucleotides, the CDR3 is TGTGCCAGCAGTGAAGCGAGGGGCGGGAGACCGTTCGAGCAGTACTTC.

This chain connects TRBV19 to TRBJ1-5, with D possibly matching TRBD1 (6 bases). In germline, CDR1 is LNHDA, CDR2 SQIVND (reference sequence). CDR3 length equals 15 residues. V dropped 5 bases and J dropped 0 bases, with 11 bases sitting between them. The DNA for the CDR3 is TGTGCCAGTAGTGAGGGACATAATAGCAATCAGCCCCAGCATTTT. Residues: CASSEGHNSNQPQHF.

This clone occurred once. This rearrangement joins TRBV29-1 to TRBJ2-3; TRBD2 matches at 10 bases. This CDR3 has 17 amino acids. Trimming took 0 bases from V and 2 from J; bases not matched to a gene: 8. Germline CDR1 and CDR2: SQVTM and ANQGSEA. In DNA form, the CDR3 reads TGCAGCGTTGAAGATATCGAAGCGGGAGGGTTCACAGATACGCAGTATTTT. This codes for CSVEDIEAGGFTDTQYF.

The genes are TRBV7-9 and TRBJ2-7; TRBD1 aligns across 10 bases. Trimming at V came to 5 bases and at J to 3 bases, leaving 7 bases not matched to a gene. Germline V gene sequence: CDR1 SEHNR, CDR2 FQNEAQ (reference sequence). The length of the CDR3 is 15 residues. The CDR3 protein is CASSRQGAGVYEQYF. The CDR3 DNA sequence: TGTGCCAGCAGCCGACAGGGGGCAGGGGTCTACGAGCAGTACTTC.

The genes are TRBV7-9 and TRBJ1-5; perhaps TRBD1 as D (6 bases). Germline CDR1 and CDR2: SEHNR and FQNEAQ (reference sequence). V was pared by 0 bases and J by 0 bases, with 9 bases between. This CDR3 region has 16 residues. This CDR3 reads CASSLAGGHSNQPQHF. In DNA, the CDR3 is TGTGCCAGCAGCTTAGCTGGGGGCCATAGCAATCAGCCCCAGCATTTT.

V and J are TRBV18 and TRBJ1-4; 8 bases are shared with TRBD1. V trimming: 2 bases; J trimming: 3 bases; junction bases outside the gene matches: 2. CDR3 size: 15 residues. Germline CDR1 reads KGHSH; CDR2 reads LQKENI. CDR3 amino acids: CASSPEDRANEKLFF. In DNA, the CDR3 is TGTGCCAGCTCACCAGAGGACAGGGCTAATGAAAAACTGTTTTTT. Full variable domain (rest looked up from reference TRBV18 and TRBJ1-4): NAGVMQNPRHLVRRRGQEARLRCSPMKGHSHVYWYRQLPEEGLKFMVYLQKENIIDESGMPKERFSAEFPKEGPSILRIQQVVRGDSAAYFCASSPEDRANEKLFFGSGTQLSVL.

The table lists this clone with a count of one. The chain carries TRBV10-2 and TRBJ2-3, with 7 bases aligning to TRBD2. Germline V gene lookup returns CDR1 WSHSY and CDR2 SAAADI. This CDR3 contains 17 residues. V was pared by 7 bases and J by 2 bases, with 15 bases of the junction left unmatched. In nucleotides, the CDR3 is TGCGCCAGCACCGAATGGGGTGCGGGAGCCTCCACAGATACGCAGTATTTT. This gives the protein CASTEWGAGASTDTQYF.

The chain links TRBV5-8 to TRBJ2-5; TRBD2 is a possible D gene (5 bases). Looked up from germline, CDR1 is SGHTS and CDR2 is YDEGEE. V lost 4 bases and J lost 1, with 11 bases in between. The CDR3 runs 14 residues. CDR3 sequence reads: CASSGPGTQETQYF. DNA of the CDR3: TGTGCCAGCAGCGGACCGGGAACCCAAGAGACCCAGTACTTC.

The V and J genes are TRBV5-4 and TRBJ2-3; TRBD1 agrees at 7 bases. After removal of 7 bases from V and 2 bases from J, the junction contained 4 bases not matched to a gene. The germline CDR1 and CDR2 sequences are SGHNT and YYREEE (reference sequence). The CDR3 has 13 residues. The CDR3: CASADRNTDTQYF. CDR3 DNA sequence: TGTGCCAGCGCGGACAGGAACACAGATACGCAGTATTTT.

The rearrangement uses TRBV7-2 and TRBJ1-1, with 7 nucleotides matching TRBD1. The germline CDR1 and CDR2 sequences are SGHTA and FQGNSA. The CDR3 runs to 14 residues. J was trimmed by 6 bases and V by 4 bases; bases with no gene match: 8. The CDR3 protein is CASSSRGTGSEAFF. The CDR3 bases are TGTGCCAGCAGCTCCAGGGGGACGGGCTCTGAAGCTTTCTTT.

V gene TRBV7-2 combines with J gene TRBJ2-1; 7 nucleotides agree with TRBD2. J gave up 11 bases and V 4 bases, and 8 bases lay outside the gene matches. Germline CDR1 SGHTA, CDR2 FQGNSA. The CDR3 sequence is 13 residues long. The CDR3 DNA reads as TGTGCCAGCAGCTCTTTACTAGCGACAAAGCAGTTCTTC. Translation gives CASSSLLATKQFF.

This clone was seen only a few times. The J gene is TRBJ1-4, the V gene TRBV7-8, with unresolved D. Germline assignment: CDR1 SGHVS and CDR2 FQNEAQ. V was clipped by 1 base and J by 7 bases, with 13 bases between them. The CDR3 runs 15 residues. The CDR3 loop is CASSLVGGRVEKLFF. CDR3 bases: TGTGCCAGCAGCTTAGTGGGAGGGAGGGTTGAAAAACTGTTTTTT.

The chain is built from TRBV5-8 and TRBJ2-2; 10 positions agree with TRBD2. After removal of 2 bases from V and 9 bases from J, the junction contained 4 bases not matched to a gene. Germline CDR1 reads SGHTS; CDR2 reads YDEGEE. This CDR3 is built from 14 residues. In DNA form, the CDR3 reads TGTGCCAGCAGCTTCAGCGGGAGGGACCGGGAGCTGTTTTTT. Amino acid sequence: CASSFSGRDRELFF.

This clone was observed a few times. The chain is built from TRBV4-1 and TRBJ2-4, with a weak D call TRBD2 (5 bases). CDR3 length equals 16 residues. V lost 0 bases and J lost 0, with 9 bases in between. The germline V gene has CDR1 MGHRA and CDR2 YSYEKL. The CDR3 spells CASSQERVLAKNIQYF. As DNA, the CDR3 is TGCGCCAGCAGCCAAGAGAGGGTGTTAGCCAAAAACATTCAGTACTTC.

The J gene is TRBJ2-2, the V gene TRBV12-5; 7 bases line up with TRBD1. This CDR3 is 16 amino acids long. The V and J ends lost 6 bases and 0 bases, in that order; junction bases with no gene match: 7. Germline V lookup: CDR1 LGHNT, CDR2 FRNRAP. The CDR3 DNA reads TGTGCTAGTGGGTCCACAACAGGGGCGAACACCGGGGAGCTGTTTTTT. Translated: CASGSTTGANTGELFF.

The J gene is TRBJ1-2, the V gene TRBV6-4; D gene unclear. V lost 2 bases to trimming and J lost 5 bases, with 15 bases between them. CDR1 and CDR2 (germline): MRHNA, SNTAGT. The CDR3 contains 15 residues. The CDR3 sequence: CASSDSAGLSYGYTF. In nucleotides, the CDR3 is TGTGCCAGCAGTGACAGTGCAGGTTTGAGTTATGGCTACACCTTC.

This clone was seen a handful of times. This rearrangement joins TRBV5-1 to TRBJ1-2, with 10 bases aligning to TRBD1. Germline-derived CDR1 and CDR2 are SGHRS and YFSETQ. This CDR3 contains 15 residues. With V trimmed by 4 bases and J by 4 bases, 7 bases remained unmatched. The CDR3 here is CASSDPGQGSYGYTF. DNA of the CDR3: TGCGCCAGCAGCGATCCGGGACAGGGGAGCTATGGCTACACCTTC.

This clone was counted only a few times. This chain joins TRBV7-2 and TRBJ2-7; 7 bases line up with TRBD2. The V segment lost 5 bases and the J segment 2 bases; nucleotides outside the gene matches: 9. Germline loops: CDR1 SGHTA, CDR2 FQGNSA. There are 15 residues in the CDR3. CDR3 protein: CASSRLGTNAYEQYF. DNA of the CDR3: TGTGCCAGCAGCCGACTCGGGACTAACGCCTACGAGCAGTACTTC.

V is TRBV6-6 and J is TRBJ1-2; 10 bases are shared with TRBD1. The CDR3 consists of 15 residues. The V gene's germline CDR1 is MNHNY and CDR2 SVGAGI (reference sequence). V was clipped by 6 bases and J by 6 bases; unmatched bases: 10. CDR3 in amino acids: CASSQSRQGADGYTF. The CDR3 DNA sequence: TGTGCCAGCAGCCAATCTCGACAGGGGGCTGATGGCTACACCTTC.

This CDR3 is CSAYLRDNPYEQYF. The CDR3 DNA is TGCAGCGCCTACTTACGGGACAACCCCTACGAGCAGTACTTC. The rearrangement links TRBV29-1 to TRBJ2-7; D might be TRBD1 (6 bases). The germline gives CDR1 SQVTM, CDR2 ANQGSEA. V lost 7 bases to trimming and J lost 2 bases, with 18 bases between them. CDR3 length equals 14 residues.

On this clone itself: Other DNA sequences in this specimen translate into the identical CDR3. The CDR3 DNA is TGCAGCGTTGAGAGAGACAGAATTCATGAGCAGTTCTTC. Its translation is CSVERDRIHEQFF. The chain couples TRBV29-1 to TRBJ2-1; TRBD1 might be the D (5 bases). Germline CDR1 is SQVTM and CDR2 is ANQGSEA. This CDR3 spans 13 amino acids. V gave up 3 bases and J gave up 8 bases, with 14 bases separating them.

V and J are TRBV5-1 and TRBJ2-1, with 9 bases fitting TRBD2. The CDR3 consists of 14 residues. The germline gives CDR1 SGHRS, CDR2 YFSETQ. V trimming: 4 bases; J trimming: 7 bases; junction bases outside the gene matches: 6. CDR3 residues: CASSAPGLANEQFF. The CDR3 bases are TGCGCCAGCAGCGCCCCGGGACTAGCTAATGAGCAGTTCTTC.

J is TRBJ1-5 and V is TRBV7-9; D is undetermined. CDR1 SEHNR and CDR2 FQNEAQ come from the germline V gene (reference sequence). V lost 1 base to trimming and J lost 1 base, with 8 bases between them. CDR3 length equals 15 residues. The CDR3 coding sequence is TGTGCCAGCAGCTTAGGTGGGCTAAGCAATCAGCCCCAGCATTTT. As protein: CASSLGGLSNQPQHF. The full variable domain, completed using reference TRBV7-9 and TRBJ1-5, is DTGVSQNPRHKITKRGQNVTFRCDPISEHNRLYWYRQTLGQGPEFLTYFQNEAQLEKSRLLSDRFSAERPKGSFSTLEIQRTEQGDSAMYLCASSLGGLSNQPQHFGDGTRLSIL.

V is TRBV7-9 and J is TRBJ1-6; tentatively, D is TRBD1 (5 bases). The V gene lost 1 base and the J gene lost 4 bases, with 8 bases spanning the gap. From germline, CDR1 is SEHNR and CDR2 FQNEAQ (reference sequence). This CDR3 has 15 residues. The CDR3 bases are TGTGCCAGCAGCTTAGGACGACAGTATAATTCACCCCTCCACTTT. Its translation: CASSLGRQYNSPLHF. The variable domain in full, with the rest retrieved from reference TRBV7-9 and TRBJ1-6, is DTGVSQNPRHKITKRGQNVTFRCDPISEHNRLYWYRQTLGQGPEFLTYFQNEAQLEKSRLLSDRFSAERPKGSFSTLEIQRTEQGDSAMYLCASSLGRQYNSPLHFGNGTRLTVT.

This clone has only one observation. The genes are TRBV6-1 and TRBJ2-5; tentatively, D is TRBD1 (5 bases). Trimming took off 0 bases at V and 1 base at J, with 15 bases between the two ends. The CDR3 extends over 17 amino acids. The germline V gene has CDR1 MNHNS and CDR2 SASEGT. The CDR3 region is CASSEALGREGQETQYF. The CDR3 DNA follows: TGTGCCAGCAGTGAAGCGTTGGGCAGGGAAGGCCAAGAGACCCAGTACTTC.

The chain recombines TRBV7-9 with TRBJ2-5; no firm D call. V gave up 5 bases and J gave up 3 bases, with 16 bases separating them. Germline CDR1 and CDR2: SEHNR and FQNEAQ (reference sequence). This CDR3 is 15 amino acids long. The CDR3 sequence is CASSPPRLPKETQYF. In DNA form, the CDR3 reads TGTGCCAGCAGCCCCCCCCGCCTACCCAAAGAGACCCAGTACTTC.

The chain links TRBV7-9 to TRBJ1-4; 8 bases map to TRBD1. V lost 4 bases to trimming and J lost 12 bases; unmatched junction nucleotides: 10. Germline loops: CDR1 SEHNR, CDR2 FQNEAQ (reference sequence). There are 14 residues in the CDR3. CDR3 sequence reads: CASSSLTGENELFF. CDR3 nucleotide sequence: TGTGCCAGCAGCTCCCTGACAGGGGAGAATGAACTGTTTTTT.

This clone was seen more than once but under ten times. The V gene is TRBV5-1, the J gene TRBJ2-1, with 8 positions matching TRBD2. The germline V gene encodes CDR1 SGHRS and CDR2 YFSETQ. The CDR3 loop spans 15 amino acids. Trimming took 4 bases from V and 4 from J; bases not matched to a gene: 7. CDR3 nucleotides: TGCGCCAGCAGCATACTAGCGGAGCAGTACAATGAGCAGTTCTTC. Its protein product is CASSILAEQYNEQFF.

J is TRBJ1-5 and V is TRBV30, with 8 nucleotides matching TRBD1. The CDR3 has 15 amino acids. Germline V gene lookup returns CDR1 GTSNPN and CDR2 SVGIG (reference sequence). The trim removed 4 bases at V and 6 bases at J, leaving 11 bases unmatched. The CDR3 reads CAWTPRGHVGQPQHF. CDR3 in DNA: TGTGCCTGGACCCCCAGGGGGCATGTCGGTCAGCCCCAGCATTTT.